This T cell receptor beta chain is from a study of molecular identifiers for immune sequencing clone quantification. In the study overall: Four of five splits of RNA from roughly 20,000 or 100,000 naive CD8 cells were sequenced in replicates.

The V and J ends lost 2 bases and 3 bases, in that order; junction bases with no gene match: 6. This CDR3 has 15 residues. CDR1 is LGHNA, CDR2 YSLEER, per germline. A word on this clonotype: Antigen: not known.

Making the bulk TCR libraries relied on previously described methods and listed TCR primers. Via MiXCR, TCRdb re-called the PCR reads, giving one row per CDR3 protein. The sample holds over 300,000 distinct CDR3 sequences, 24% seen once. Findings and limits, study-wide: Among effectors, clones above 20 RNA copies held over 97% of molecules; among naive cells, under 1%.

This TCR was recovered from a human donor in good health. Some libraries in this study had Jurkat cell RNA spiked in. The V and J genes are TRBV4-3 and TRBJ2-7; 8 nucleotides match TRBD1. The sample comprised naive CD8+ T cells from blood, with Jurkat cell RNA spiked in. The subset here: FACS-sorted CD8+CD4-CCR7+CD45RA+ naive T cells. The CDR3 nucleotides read TGCGCCAGCAGCCAAATTTGGACAGGGAGCTACGAGCAGTACTTC. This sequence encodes CASSQIWTGSYEQYF.